This T cell receptor beta chain was observed in a study of post-analysis software for immune sequencing data. Turning to the study itself: Several disease courses (relapsing-remitting, secondary progressive and progressive-relapsing) of multiple sclerosis were included. General study results and limits: A few TRBV segments, TRBV5-6, TRBV5-1 and TRBV20-1 among them, were found more frequent in patients than controls. F measure grouped same-batch samples tightly together. Multiple sclerosis patients showed significantly lower normalized Chao1 diversity than controls did.

The length of the CDR3 is 15 residues. Per the germline V gene, CDR1 is SGHRS and CDR2 is YFSETQ. About this clonotype itself: The antigen remains unidentified.

Unique molecular identifiers were built into the TCR beta cDNA libraries. Input of roughly 0.85 to 11 million T cells yielded roughly 530,000 cDNA molecules. Each CDR3 protein gets one entry after TCRdb re-called the PCR reads with MiXCR. The sample holds some 700,000 distinct CDR3 sequences, approximately 60% seen once. The receptor was isolated from a girl aged 2-10 years with multiple sclerosis. The material sequenced was blood. The chain combines TRBV5-1 with TRBJ2-1; maybe TRBD2 (5 bases). The assigned J gene may be wrong: the sequence end matches TRBJ2-7 better. The CDR3 coding sequence is TGCGCCAGCAGGGCTGGACTTCAAACATACAATGAGCAGTACTTC. Translation: CASRAGLQTYNEQYF.